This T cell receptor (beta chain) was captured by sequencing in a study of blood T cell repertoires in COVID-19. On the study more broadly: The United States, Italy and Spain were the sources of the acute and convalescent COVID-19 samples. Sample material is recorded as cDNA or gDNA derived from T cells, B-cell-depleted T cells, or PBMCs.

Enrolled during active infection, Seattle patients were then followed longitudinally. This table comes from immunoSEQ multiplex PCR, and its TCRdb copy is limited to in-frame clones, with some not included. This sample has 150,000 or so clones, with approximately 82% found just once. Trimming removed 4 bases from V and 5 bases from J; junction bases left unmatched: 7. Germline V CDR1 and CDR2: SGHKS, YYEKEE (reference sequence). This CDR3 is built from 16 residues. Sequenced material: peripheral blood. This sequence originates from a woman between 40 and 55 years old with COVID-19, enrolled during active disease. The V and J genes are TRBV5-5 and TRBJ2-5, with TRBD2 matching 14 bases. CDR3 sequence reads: CASSRLAGGPGETQYF. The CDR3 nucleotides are TGTGCCAGCAGCCGACTAGCGGGGGGGCCGGGGGAGACCCAGTACTTC.